These 27 T cell receptor beta chains were sequenced from one sample in a study of T cell changes during pregnancy in multiple sclerosis. TCRdb keeps only in-frame clones here, not all; method: immunoSEQ multiplex PCR. The data show 90,000 to 95,000 clones, with 80% to 95% seen just once and 3.5% to 4.5% held by the top ten. Source: peripheral blood, taken in the first trimester of pregnancy. These receptors were obtained from a female donor with multiple sclerosis, enrolled in a pregnancy study.

This clone was observed a single time. The rearrangement links TRBV29-1 to TRBJ2-3, with 9 bases aligning to TRBD2. CDR1 and CDR2 (germline): SQVTM, ANQGSEA. This CDR3 is 12 amino acids long. J was trimmed by 4 bases and V by 7 bases; bases with no gene match: 3. The CDR3 is CSGSGGPDTQYF. The CDR3 DNA is TGCAGCGGAAGCGGGGGGCCAGATACGCAGTATTTT.

V gene TRBV5-1 combines with J gene TRBJ2-5; D call uncertain. Germline assignment: CDR1 SGHRS and CDR2 YFSETQ. V shed 4 bases and J shed 3 bases, with 4 bases lying between them. The CDR3 is made up of 11 amino acids. CDR3 DNA sequence: TGCGCCAGCAGCGAGGAAGAGACCCAGTACTTC. Its translation is CASSEEETQYF. Variable domain in full (rest from reference TRBV5-1 and TRBJ2-5): KAGVTQTPRYLIKTRGQQVTLSCSPISGHRSVSWYQQTPGQGLQFLFEYFSETQRNKGNFPGRFSGRQFSNSRSEMNVSTLELGDSALYLCASSEEETQYFGPGTRLLVL.

The gene calls are TRBV6-6 and TRBJ1-2; 7 bases fit TRBD1. The germline gives CDR1 MNHNY, CDR2 SVGAGI (reference sequence). V trimming: 6 bases; J trimming: 6 bases; junction bases outside the gene matches: 13. CDR3 length equals 15 residues. Written as DNA, the CDR3 is TGTGCCAGCAGCTACCGACAGGGATGGGTGGATGGCTACACCTTC. This encodes CASSYRQGWVDGYTF.

On this clone itself: The junction and the germline gene differ at one end; a read error may be behind it. This chain joins TRBV6-1 and TRBJ2-3; TRBD2 matches 7 bases. This CDR3 is built from 16 residues. CDR1 is MNHNS, CDR2 SASEGT, per germline. CDR3 residues: CASREVRDYNTDTQYF. CDR3 coding DNA: TGTGCCAGCAGAGAAGTCCGGGACTATAACACAGATACGCAGTATTTT.

This clone has more than one count but fewer than ten. The gene calls are TRBV25-1 and TRBJ1-3, with a tentative D call TRBD1 (6 bases). This CDR3 has 15 residues. CDR1 is MGHDK and CDR2 is SYGVNS in the germline V gene. V was pared by 3 bases and J by 2 bases, with 11 bases between. The CDR3 region is CASSDAPGAGNTIYF. The DNA of the CDR3 is TGTGCCAGCAGTGACGCCCCAGGGGCTGGAAACACCATATATTTT.

The chain couples TRBV30 to TRBJ1-2, with TRBD1 as a possible D gene (5 bases). The CDR3 length is 13 residues. Trimming stripped 4 bases from V and 4 bases from J, with 13 bases between. Germline loops: CDR1 GTSNPN, CDR2 SVGIG (reference sequence). The DNA of the CDR3 is TGTGCCTGGATTAGGGGCCTACCCTATGGCTACACCTTC. Translating gives CAWIRGLPYGYTF.

The CDR3 is CASSLAGQGDTGELFF. The CDR3, as DNA: TGTGCCAGCAGCTTAGCGGGACAGGGGGACACCGGGGAGCTGTTTTTT. This rearrangement joins TRBV7-6 to TRBJ2-2; TRBD1 agrees at 11 bases. V lost 0 bases, J lost 3 bases, and 0 bases stayed unmatched. The germline V gene has CDR1 SGHVS and CDR2 FNYEAQ. The CDR3 has 16 amino acids.

This sequence joins TRBV10-3 and TRBJ1-2, with D possibly being TRBD1 (6 bases). Germline loops: CDR1 ENHRY, CDR2 SYGVKD. The CDR3 has 16 residues. The germline V and J ends were trimmed by 7 bases and 2 bases, with 20 bases remaining between them. The CDR3 DNA follows: TGTGCCATCATGGAGATTGATGATACAGGGAACTATGGCTACACCTTC. Encoded protein: CAIMEIDDTGNYGYTF.

The J gene is TRBJ2-7, the V gene TRBV21-1; TRBD2, the D gene given by the table, was not confirmed from the DNA. TRBV21-1 is assigned pseudogene status. The CDR3 covers 16 residues. The DNA of the CDR3 is TGTGCCAGCAGTGGGTTCCGACGGGGGGGCCCAGACGAGCAGTACTTC. Residues: CASSGFRRGGPDEQYF.

V is TRBV7-9 and J is TRBJ1-6; a possible D gene is TRBD1 (5 bases). Germline V CDR1 and CDR2: SEHNR, FQNEAQ (reference sequence). The CDR3 spans 15 residues. The V and J ends lost 1 base and 7 bases respectively, with 11 bases between them. The CDR3 DNA reads TGTGCCAGCAGCTTAGGGGGGGACGCCAATTCACCCCTCCACTTT. Protein sequence: CASSLGGDANSPLHF.

The gene calls are TRBV7-9 and TRBJ2-7; TRBD2 matches at 7 bases. Germline loops: CDR1 SEHNR, CDR2 FQNEAQ (reference sequence). The CDR3 runs 14 residues. The trim removed 5 bases at V and 2 bases at J, leaving 6 bases unmatched. CDR3 in amino acids: CASSPGLPTYEQYF. CDR3 nucleotides: TGTGCCAGCAGCCCGGGACTACCTACCTACGAGCAGTACTTC.

The chain couples TRBV6-7 to TRBJ1-2, with D perhaps matching TRBD1 (5 bases). TRBV6-7 is sorted into the ORF group, with uncertain function. The CDR3 is 13 amino acids. Trimming stripped 0 bases from V and 6 bases from J, with 8 bases between. The CDR3 loop is CASSYSGGDGYTF. The CDR3, as DNA: TGTGCCAGCAGTTACTCGGGGGGGGATGGCTACACCTTC.

V usage is TRBV6-4 and J usage is TRBJ2-3; 8 nucleotides align to TRBD2. The CDR3 spans 15 residues. J gave up 4 bases and V 2 bases, and 5 bases lay outside the gene matches. Per germline, CDR1 MRHNA and CDR2 SNTAGT. Written as DNA, the CDR3 is TGTGCCAGCAGTGACGACGGGGGGGCAGCAGATACGCAGTATTTT. Translating gives CASSDDGGAADTQYF.

V and J are TRBV6-6 and TRBJ1-6, with TRBD1 identical over 7 bases. CDR1 is MNHNY and CDR2 is SVGAGI in the germline V gene (reference sequence). V was clipped by 8 bases and J by 6 bases; unmatched bases: 4. The CDR3 is made up of 13 amino acids. CDR3 protein: CASLGQRNSPLHF. The DNA for the CDR3 is TGTGCCAGCCTGGGACAGCGTAATTCACCCCTCCACTTT.

The rearrangement uses TRBV29-1 and TRBJ1-4, with D uncertain. This CDR3 comprises 12 residues. Germline V lookup: CDR1 SQVTM, CDR2 ANQGSEA. The ends were cut back, 6 bases at V and 8 bases at J, with 13 bases in the middle. CDR3 sequence reads: CSVAAQEEKLFF. The CDR3 bases are TGCAGCGTAGCGGCGCAGGAGGAAAAACTGTTTTTT.

This clone turned up a few times. The chain has TRBV20-1 and TRBJ1-1; D gene uncertain. Germline values: CDR1 DFQATT, CDR2 SNEGSKA (reference sequence). This CDR3 region has 11 residues. The V end lost 7 bases, the J end lost 10 bases, and 16 bases lay between the germline ends. DNA of the CDR3: TGCAGTGTTCGACGCCCGGAGGGAGCTTTCTTT. Translation gives CSVRRPEGAFF.

The chain is built from TRBV5-1 and TRBJ1-4; 8 nucleotides match TRBD1. This CDR3 has 17 residues. Losses at the gene ends were 6 bases for V and 5 bases for J; bases not matched to a gene: 15. Per germline, CDR1 SGHRS and CDR2 YFSETQ. The CDR3: CASKRSRLGQDNEKLFF. The CDR3 bases are TGCGCCAGCAAAAGATCACGGTTGGGACAGGACAATGAAAAACTGTTTTTT.

This chain connects TRBV7-2 to TRBJ1-5, with 7 nucleotides matching TRBD1. The CDR3 has 14 amino acids. In germline, CDR1 is SGHTA, CDR2 FQGNSA. V shed 5 bases and J 4 bases; nucleotides not matched to a gene: 5. CDR3 coding DNA: TGTGCCAGCAGCGCGGGGACAGTGAATCAGCCCCAGCATTTT. This translates into CASSAGTVNQPQHF.

The rearrangement uses TRBV15 and TRBJ2-5; D might be TRBD2 (7 bases). Germline CDR1 reads LNHNV; CDR2 reads YYDKDF (reference sequence). V was pared by 0 bases and J by 5 bases, with 19 bases between. The CDR3 contains 17 residues. The CDR3 here is CATSRDLPRGGQETQYF. CDR3 in DNA: TGTGCCACCAGCAGAGATCTGCCGAGGGGGGGTCAGGAGACCCAGTACTTC.

The genes are TRBV2 and TRBJ2-1, with a tentative D call TRBD2 (6 bases). The CDR3 is 14 amino acids. Germline V CDR1 and CDR2: SNHLY, FYNNEI. The ends were cut back, 5 bases at V and 5 bases at J, with 13 bases in the middle. Written as DNA, the CDR3 is TGTGCCAGCAGTCCCTCCGGGACTCACAATGAGCAGTTCTTC. Protein sequence: CASSPSGTHNEQFF.

The gene calls are TRBV27 and TRBJ1-1; a possible D gene is TRBD1 (6 bases). The CDR3 has 16 residues. The V end lost 5 bases, the J end lost 5 bases, and 21 bases lay between the germline ends. CDR1 and CDR2 (germline): MNHEY, SMNVEV (reference sequence). The CDR3 bases are TGTGCCAGCAGTCCGGCGATTCAGAGTACAGGGACTGAAGCTTTCTTT. It yields the protein CASSPAIQSTGTEAFF.

J is TRBJ2-5 and V is TRBV29-1, with a possible D match to TRBD1 (5 bases). The CDR3 length is 12 residues. Trimming took 2 bases from V and 2 from J, leaving 6 bases between them. Germline V lookup: CDR1 SQVTM, CDR2 ANQGSEA. CDR3 in DNA: TGCAGCGTTGAAAGACAGCAAGAGACCCAGTACTTC. Its protein product is CSVERQQETQYF.

The rearrangement joins TRBV7-9 to TRBJ2-7; 10 nucleotides match TRBD1. With V trimmed by 5 bases and J by 6 bases, 13 bases remained unmatched. There are 16 residues in the CDR3. Germline values: CDR1 SEHNR, CDR2 FQNEAQ (reference sequence). The CDR3 spells CASSRPPGQGIGEQYF. The CDR3 DNA follows: TGTGCCAGCAGCCGACCCCCGGGACAGGGGATCGGCGAGCAGTACTTC. Full variable domain (missing parts from reference TRBV7-9 and TRBJ2-7): DTGVSQNPRHKITKRGQNVTFRCDPISEHNRLYWYRQTLGQGPEFLTYFQNEAQLEKSRLLSDRFSAERPKGSFSTLEIQRTEQGDSAMYLCASSRPPGQGIGEQYFGPGTRLTVT.

The table lists this clone with a count of one. J is TRBJ2-7 and V is TRBV7-8; TRBD1 agrees at 7 bases. Losses at the gene ends were 7 bases for V and 2 bases for J; bases not matched to a gene: 14. The germline V gene has CDR1 SGHVS and CDR2 FQNEAQ. The length of the CDR3 is 16 residues. CDR3 nucleotide sequence: TGTGCCAGCACCCATGGAACAGGGGCCACCACCTACGAGCAGTACTTC. Residues: CASTHGTGATTYEQYF. Looking up the rest from reference TRBV7-8 and TRBJ2-7 gives the full variable domain: GAGVSQSPRYKVAKRGQDVALRCDPISGHVSLFWYQQALGQGPEFLTYFQNEAQLDKSGLPSDRFFAERPEGSVSTLKIQRTQQEDSAVYLCASTHGTGATTYEQYFGPGTRLTVT.

The chain employs TRBV27 and TRBJ1-1; D is possibly TRBD1 (6 bases). The length of the CDR3 is 13 residues. Germline CDR1 is MNHEY and CDR2 is SMNVEV (reference sequence). V was trimmed by 3 bases and J by 3 bases, leaving 8 bases between them. For the CDR3, the DNA is TGTGCCAGCAGTTTGTACAGGGACACTGAAGCTTTCTTT. This encodes CASSLYRDTEAFF.

The chain couples TRBV4-2 to TRBJ2-7; 10 nucleotides align to TRBD2. CDR3 length: 15 amino acids. V lost 0 bases and J lost 3; bases outside the gene matches: 2. Germline V gene sequence: CDR1 LGHNA, CDR2 YNFKEQ. The CDR3 sequence is CASSQEIAGGYEQYF. For the CDR3, the DNA is TGTGCCAGCAGCCAAGAAATAGCGGGGGGCTACGAGCAGTACTTC.

The rearrangement uses TRBV30 and TRBJ1-5, with 9 positions matching TRBD1. Trimming at V came to 1 base and at J to 5 bases, leaving 6 bases not matched to a gene. The CDR3 covers 15 residues. Germline assignment: CDR1 GTSNPN and CDR2 SVGIG (reference sequence). CDR3 sequence: CAWSETGGRDQPQHF. CDR3 nucleotides: TGTGCCTGGAGTGAGACAGGGGGAAGGGATCAGCCCCAGCATTTT.